This T cell receptor beta chain was retrieved from a study of blood T cells in healthy people across ages. Using a J-beta primer mix together with a sample-barcoded 5' primer, a second PCR was run for roughly 6 to 11 cycles. MiXCR, run by TCRdb on the 5' RACE reads, gives a single entry per CDR3 protein. The sample has 600,000 to 800,000 distinct CDR3 sequences; roughly 21% are singletons. Trimming cost V 2 bases and J 2 bases, with 9 bases left between them. Germline-derived CDR1 and CDR2 are MDHEN and SYDVKM. The CDR3 loop spans 14 amino acids. This clonotype occurred a few times. This chain connects TRBV28 to TRBJ2-5; no clear D gene. Sequencing used blood. This TCR was recovered from a man in his 70s in good health. CDR3 residues: CASSLDVLQETQYF. Written as DNA, the CDR3 is TGTGCCAGCAGTTTAGACGTACTACAAGAGACCCAGTACTTC.